The rows below give T cell receptor beta chains drawn from one sample of a study of cytomegalovirus exposure and HLA in healthy donors. Libraries were prepared by immunoSEQ multiplex PCR; TCRdb keeps only in-frame clonotypes and omits some of them. The profile shows about 130,000 clones, around 70% of them singletons. The sample consisted of PBMCs. All receptors come from a human donor in good health. Each CDR3 is given with its conserved first and last residue. Fields, in order: clone size, V gene, J gene, D gene, CDR3 protein, CDR3 DNA. D genes are given only for firm matches. Only some rows state a clone size, as once, few, many or a class for expanded clones.

>medium-sized|TRBV7-9|TRBJ1-1|-
CASSAKQGRGEAFF
TGTGCCAGCAGCGCCAAACAGGGCCGAGGTGAAGCTTTCTTT
>-|TRBV15|TRBJ2-2|TRBD2
CATSGPKQAGAPRGGELFF
TGTGCCACCAGCGGCCCGAAGCAAGCGGGGGCCCCGAGGGGCGGGGAGCTGTTTTTT
>-|TRBV30|TRBJ1-2|-
CAWSMTRGYGYTF
TGTGCCTGGAGTATGACCCGGGGGTATGGCTACACCTTC
>-|TRBV6-6|TRBJ1-2|TRBD1
CASSSRGQGGYTF
TGTGCCAGCAGTTCCAGGGGGCAAGGTGGCTACACCTTC
>few|TRBV5-4|TRBJ1-1|TRBD1
CASSDRVGDTEAFF
TGTGCCAGCAGCGACAGGGTGGGGGACACTGAAGCTTTCTTT
>-|TRBV28|TRBJ2-7|TRBD2
CASSGRLAGVFEQYF
TGTGCCAGCAGTGGGAGACTAGCGGGGGTATTCGAGCAGTACTTC
>-|TRBV30|TRBJ2-5|TRBD2
CAWGSGSGGGETQYF
TGTGCCTGGGGTTCGGGGTCGGGGGGGGGAGAGACCCAGTACTTC
>-|TRBV30|TRBJ1-1|-
CAWDRNMNTEAFF
TGTGCCTGGGACAGAAACATGAACACTGAAGCTTTCTTT
>-|TRBV28|TRBJ1-1|TRBD1
CASSFRTGTAQEAFF
TGTGCCAGCAGTTTCCGAACGGGGACAGCCCAGGAAGCTTTCTTT
>-|TRBV7-6|TRBJ1-6|-
CASSARTASYNSPLHF
TGTGCCAGCAGCGCCAGGACAGCCTCCTATAATTCACCCCTCCACTTT
>-|TRBV4-2|TRBJ2-1|TRBD2
CASSQDGGGGRYEQFF
TGTGCCAGCAGCCAAGATGGGGGGGGAGGGAGGTATGAGCAGTTCTTC
>-|TRBV30|TRBJ1-1|-
CALEPGGTEAFF
TGTGCCCTGGAGCCCGGGGGCACTGAAGCTTTCTTT
>-|TRBV5-6|TRBJ1-2|-
CASRWGEAAANYGYTF
TGTGCCAGCCGGTGGGGGGAGGCCGCCGCTAACTATGGCTACACCTTC
>-|TRBV7-9|TRBJ2-5|TRBD1
CASSSGDSQETQYF
TGTGCCAGCAGCTCCGGGGACAGCCAAGAGACCCAGTACTTC
>-|TRBV5-6|TRBJ1-2|TRBD1
CASSLQGAYYGYTF
TGTGCCAGCAGCTTACAGGGGGCTTATTATGGCTACACCTTC
>-|TRBV19|TRBJ2-1|TRBD2
CASSRTSGSYNEQFF
TGTGCCAGTAGTCGTACTAGCGGGAGTTACAATGAGCAGTTCTTC
>-|TRBV5-4|TRBJ2-2|-
CASSFGAGYTGELFF
TGTGCCAGCAGCTTTGGGGCAGGGTACACCGGGGAGCTGTTTTTT
>-|TRBV5-1|TRBJ1-6|-
CASRQINQGYRSSPLHF
TGCGCCAGCAGGCAAATCAATCAGGGGTACAGGAGTTCACCCCTCCACTTT
>-|TRBV7-8|TRBJ2-3|-
CASRPLYVLDTQYF
TGTGCCAGCAGACCTCTCTATGTGTTGGATACGCAGTATTTT
>few|TRBV7-9|TRBJ2-2|-
CASSLRGNTGELFF
TGTGCCAGCAGCTTAAGAGGGAACACCGGGGAGCTGTTTTTT
>few|TRBV29-1|TRBJ1-2|-
CSTPGQGNYGYTF
TGCAGCACCCCCGGCCAGGGAAACTATGGCTACACCTTC
>-|TRBV4-3|TRBJ1-4|-
CASSYTGSGKLFF
TGCGCCAGCAGCTATACAGGGAGCGGAAAACTGTTTTTT
>-|TRBV4-3|TRBJ2-7|-
CASSLFLSGVIYEQYF
TGCGCCAGCAGCCTTTTTCTTTCGGGTGTTATATACGAGCAGTACTTC
>few|TRBV15|TRBJ2-2|-
CATSLPPGRGLTGELFF
TGTGCCACCAGCCTCCCGCCGGGCAGGGGTCTCACCGGGGAGCTGTTTTTT
>-|TRBV28|TRBJ2-7|TRBD2
CASSLLLTSVSYEQYF
TGTGCCAGCAGTTTATTACTGACTAGCGTCTCCTACGAGCAGTACTTC
>once|TRBV11-2|TRBJ1-5|TRBD1
CASSLGTGGSNQPQHF
TGTGCCAGCAGCTTAGGTACAGGGGGTAGCAATCAGCCCCAGCATTTT
>-|TRBV27|TRBJ2-4|-
CASSKTGFKNIQYF
TGTGCCAGCAGTAAGACAGGATTTAAAAACATTCAGTACTTC
>-|TRBV9|TRBJ1-2|-
CASSDLQGISGYTF
TGTGCCAGCAGCGATTTACAGGGAATCAGTGGCTACACCTTC
>-|TRBV27|TRBJ2-1|-
CASSLVAGKKQFF
TGTGCCAGCAGTTTAGTTGCAGGGAAAAAGCAGTTCTTC
>-|TRBV6-6|TRBJ2-3|TRBD2
CASSYRREVPDTQYF
TGTGCCAGCAGTTACAGGCGGGAGGTACCAGATACGCAGTATTTT
>-|TRBV6-6|TRBJ2-7|TRBD2
CASRGVYYEQYF
TGTGCCAGCCGGGGGGTATACTACGAGCAGTACTTC
>-|TRBV27|TRBJ2-1|TRBD1
CASSWGQPETYNEQFF
TGTGCCAGCAGTTGGGGACAGCCTGAAACCTACAATGAGCAGTTCTTC
>few|TRBV7-2|TRBJ2-7|-
CASSLSRSYEQYF
TGTGCCAGCAGCTTATCGCGCTCCTACGAGCAGTACTTC
>once|TRBV4-2|TRBJ1-5|-
CASRKQGGSNQPQHF
TGTGCCAGCAGAAAACAGGGAGGGAGCAATCAGCCCCAGCATTTT
>once|TRBV2|TRBJ1-6|-
CASLGGRGINSPLHF
TGTGCCAGCCTGGGGGGACGGGGAATTAATTCACCCCTCCACTTT
>-|TRBV2|TRBJ1-2|-
CASRVDSFGGYTF
TGTGCCAGCAGGGTAGACAGTTTTGGTGGCTACACCTTC
>-|TRBV19|TRBJ2-7|TRBD1
CASSIDPTGGSYEQYF
TGTGCCAGTAGTATAGACCCGACAGGGGGGAGCTACGAGCAGTACTTC
>once|TRBV14|TRBJ1-2|TRBD1
CASSQGVRTGTIYGYTF
TGTGCCAGCAGCCAAGGGGTCCGGACAGGGACGATTTATGGCTACACCTTC
>-|TRBV4-3|TRBJ2-3|-
CASSQGAGTPVTDTQYF
TGCGCCAGCAGCCAAGGGGCCGGGACACCCGTCACAGATACGCAGTATTTT
>-|TRBV4-2|TRBJ2-7|TRBD1
CASSQTTGQGAEEQYF
TGTGCCAGCAGCCAAACGACGGGACAGGGGGCAGAAGAGCAGTACTTC
>few|TRBV15|TRBJ2-2|TRBD1
CATSRDRTGAGELFF
TGTGCCACCAGCAGAGACAGAACAGGGGCCGGGGAGCTGTTTTTT
>-|TRBV5-6|TRBJ2-7|-
CASSWGRYSSYEQYF
TGTGCCAGCAGCTGGGGGCGTTATTCCTCCTACGAGCAGTACTTC
>-|TRBV9|TRBJ2-3|-
CASSVGSSGDHYTQYF
TGTGCCAGCAGCGTAGGGAGTTCGGGGGACCACTATACGCAGTATTTT
>-|TRBV6-1|TRBJ2-7|-
CASSDVGAEGYEQYF
TGTGCCAGCAGTGATGTAGGAGCGGAGGGCTACGAGCAGTACTTC
>-|TRBV29-1|TRBJ2-3|TRBD2
CSVYFDGRADTQYF
TGCAGCGTCTACTTTGACGGGAGGGCAGATACGCAGTATTTT
>few|TRBV27|TRBJ2-4|-
CASSLSGLWRLGVGKNIQYF
TGTGCCAGCAGTTTATCGGGGCTTTGGCGTCTCGGTGTCGGCAAAAACATTCAGTACTTC
>-|TRBV14|TRBJ1-2|-
CASSKTANYGYTF
TGTGCCAGCAGTAAGACAGCTAACTATGGCTACACCTTC
>once|TRBV7-2|TRBJ2-5|TRBD2
CASSSSSGGAFETQYF
TGTGCCAGCAGCTCATCTAGCGGGGGGGCTTTTGAGACCCAGTACTTC
>-|TRBV9|TRBJ2-7|-
CASSPRDARSYEQYF
TGTGCCAGCAGCCCAAGAGATGCGCGGTCCTACGAGCAGTACTTC
>once|TRBV11-1|TRBJ2-2|TRBD2
CASSKTSGGGTGELFF
TGTGCCAGCAGCAAGACTAGCGGGGGCGGGACCGGGGAGCTGTTTTTT
>-|TRBV10-3|TRBJ2-3|TRBD2
CAISDPREARTSGTDTQYF
TGTGCCATCAGTGACCCCCGTGAGGCCCGGACTAGTGGCACAGATACGCAGTATTTT
>-|TRBV7-2|TRBJ1-3|-
CASRRAGGYSGNTIYF
TGTGCCAGCAGGCGCGCGGGGGGGTACTCTGGAAACACCATATATTTT
>few|TRBV2|TRBJ2-1|TRBD1
CASRAGTADYNEQFF
TGTGCCAGCAGGGCCGGGACAGCGGACTACAATGAGCAGTTCTTC
>-|TRBV11-2|TRBJ2-1|-
CASSLGGVGGEQFF
TGTGCCAGCAGCTTAGGGGGGGTTGGCGGTGAGCAGTTCTTC
>-|TRBV11-2|TRBJ1-3|-
CASSLYRHRLSSGNTIYF
TGTGCCAGCAGCTTATATCGCCACAGGCTTAGCTCTGGAAACACCATATATTTT